Listed here is a single T cell receptor (beta chain). Its cognate antigen is unknown. V was clipped by 4 bases and J by 1 base, with 19 bases between them. CDR3 length: 17 residues. Germline V gene lookup returns CDR1 MGHRA and CDR2 YSYEKL. The sample is drawn from a study of cytomegalovirus exposure and HLA in healthy donors. General observations from the study: Sequencing depth across donors, presence/absence analyses assumed, was roughly uniform. When the data were analyzed later, several of the most significant clusters appeared to be linked to common viral pathogens. Apparent HLA restriction characterized most CMV-associated TCR beta chains in a later analysis. HLA allele associations emerged for around 15,000 TCR beta sequences in a later analysis, at 0.05 false discovery rate.

13 Jbeta primers and 60 Vbeta primers were used for the PCR. Method: immunoSEQ multiplex PCR; TCRdb's copy keeps in-frame clones and lacks some. This table holds more than 80,000 clones, about four fifths found once. The receptor was derived from a man aged 18 to 30 in good health and CMV-seropositive. The specimen was PBMCs. This chain connects TRBV4-1 to TRBJ2-5, with D maybe TRBD2 (6 bases). The CDR3 protein is CASSPLRLLARQETQYF. Here the CDR3 DNA reads TGCGCCAGCAGCCCACTTCGCCTTCTAGCGCGCCAAGAGACCCAGTACTTC.